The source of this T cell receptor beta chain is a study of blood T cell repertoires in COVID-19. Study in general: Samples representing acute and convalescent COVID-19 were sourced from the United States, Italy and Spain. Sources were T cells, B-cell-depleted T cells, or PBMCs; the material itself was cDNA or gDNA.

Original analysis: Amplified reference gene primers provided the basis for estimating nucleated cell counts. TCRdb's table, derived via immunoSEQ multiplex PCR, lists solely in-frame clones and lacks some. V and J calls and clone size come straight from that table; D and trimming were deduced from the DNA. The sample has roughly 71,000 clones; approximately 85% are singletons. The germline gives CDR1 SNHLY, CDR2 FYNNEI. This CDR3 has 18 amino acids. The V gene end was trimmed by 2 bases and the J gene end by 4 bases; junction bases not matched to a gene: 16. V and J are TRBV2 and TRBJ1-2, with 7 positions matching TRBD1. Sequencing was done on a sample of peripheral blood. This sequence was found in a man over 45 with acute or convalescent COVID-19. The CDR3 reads CASSERAITGTATYGYTF. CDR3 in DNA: TGTGCCAGCAGTGAACGGGCTATCACCGGGACAGCGACCTATGGCTACACCTTC.